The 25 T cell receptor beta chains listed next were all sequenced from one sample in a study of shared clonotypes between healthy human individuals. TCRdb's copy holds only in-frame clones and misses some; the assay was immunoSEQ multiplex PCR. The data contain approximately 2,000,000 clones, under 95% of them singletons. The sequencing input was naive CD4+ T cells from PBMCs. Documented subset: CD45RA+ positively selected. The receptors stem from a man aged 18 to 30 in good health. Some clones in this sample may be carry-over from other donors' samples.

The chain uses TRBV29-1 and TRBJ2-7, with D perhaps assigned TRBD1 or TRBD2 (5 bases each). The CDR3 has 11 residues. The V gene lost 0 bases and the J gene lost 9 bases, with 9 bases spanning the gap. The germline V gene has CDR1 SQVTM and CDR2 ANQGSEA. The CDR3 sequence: CSVEDRGPQYF. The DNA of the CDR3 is TGCAGCGTTGAAGATCGGGGCCCGCAGTACTTC.

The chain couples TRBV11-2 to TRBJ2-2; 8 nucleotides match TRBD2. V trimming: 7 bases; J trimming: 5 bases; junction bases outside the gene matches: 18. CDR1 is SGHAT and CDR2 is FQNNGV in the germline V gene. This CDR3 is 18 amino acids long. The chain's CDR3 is CASTRPPGRALRTGELFF. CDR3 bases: TGTGCCAGCACCCGACCCCCCGGGAGGGCCTTGAGGACCGGGGAGCTGTTTTTT.

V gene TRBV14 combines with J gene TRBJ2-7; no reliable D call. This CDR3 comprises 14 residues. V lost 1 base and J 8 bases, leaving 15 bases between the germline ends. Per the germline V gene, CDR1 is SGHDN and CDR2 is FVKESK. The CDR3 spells CASSQVARFGQQYF. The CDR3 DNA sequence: TGTGCCAGCAGCCAAGTGGCTAGATTTGGCCAGCAGTACTTC.

The CDR3 DNA is TGTGCCAGCAGCCCCCAGGGCGGTGCCTATGGCTACACCTTC. Amino acids: CASSPQGGAYGYTF. The J gene is TRBJ1-2, the V gene TRBV7-9; a possible D gene is TRBD1 (5 bases). Germline-derived CDR1 and CDR2 are SEHNR and FQNEAQ (reference sequence). Trimming removed 5 bases at V and 4 bases at J, with 14 bases between. The CDR3 contains 14 residues.

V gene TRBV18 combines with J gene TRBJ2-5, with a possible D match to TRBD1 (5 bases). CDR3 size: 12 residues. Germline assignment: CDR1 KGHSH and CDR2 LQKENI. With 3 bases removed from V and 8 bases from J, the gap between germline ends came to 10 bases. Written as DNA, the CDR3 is TGTGCCAGCTCACCCAGCCAGGGTACCCAGTACTTC. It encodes CASSPSQGTQYF.

CDR3 sequence (DNA): TGTGCCAGCTCACGAGATGGGTCTAGGTCGTTCGGGGAGCTGTTTTTT. As protein: CASSRDGSRSFGELFF. This rearrangement joins TRBV18 to TRBJ2-2; D is undetermined. V gave up 4 bases and J gave up 7 bases, with 19 bases separating them. CDR3 length: 16 residues. The V gene's germline CDR1 is KGHSH and CDR2 LQKENI.

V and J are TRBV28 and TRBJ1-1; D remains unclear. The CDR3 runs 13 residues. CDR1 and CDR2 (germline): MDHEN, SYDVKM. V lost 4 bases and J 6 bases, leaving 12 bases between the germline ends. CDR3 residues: CASSSYMGAEAFF. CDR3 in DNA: TGTGCCAGCAGTTCTTACATGGGCGCTGAAGCTTTCTTT.

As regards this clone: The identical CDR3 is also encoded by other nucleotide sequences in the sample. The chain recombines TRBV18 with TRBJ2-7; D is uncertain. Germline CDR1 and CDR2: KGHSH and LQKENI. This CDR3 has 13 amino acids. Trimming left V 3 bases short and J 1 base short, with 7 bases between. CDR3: CASSPPGSYEQYF. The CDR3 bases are TGTGCCAGCTCACCTCCGGGTTCCTACGAGCAGTACTTC.

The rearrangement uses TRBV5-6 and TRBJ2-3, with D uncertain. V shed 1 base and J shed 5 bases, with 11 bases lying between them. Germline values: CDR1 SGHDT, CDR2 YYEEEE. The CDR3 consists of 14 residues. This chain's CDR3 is CASSLFTPRDTQYF. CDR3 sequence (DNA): TGTGCCAGCAGCTTGTTCACCCCGCGAGATACGCAGTATTTT. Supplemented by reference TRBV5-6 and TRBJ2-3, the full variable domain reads DAGVTQSPTHLIKTRGQQVTLRCSPKSGHDTVSWYQQALGQGPQFIFQYYEEEERQRGNFPDRFSGHQFPNYSSELNVNALLLGDSALYLCASSLFTPRDTQYFGPGTRLTVL.

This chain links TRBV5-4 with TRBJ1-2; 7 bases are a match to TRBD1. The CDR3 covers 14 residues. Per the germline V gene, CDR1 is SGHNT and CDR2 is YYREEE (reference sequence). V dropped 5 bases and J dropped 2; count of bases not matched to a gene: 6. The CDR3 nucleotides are TGTGCCAGCAGGAGGGGACAGCCGAACTATGGCTACACCTTC. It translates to CASRRGQPNYGYTF.

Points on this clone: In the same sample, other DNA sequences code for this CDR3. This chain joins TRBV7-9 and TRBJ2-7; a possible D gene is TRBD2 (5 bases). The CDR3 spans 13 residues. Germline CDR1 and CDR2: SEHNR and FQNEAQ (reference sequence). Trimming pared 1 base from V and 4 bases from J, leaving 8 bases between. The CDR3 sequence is CASSLGSGYEQYF. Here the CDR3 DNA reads TGTGCCAGCAGCTTAGGATCGGGGTACGAGCAGTACTTC.

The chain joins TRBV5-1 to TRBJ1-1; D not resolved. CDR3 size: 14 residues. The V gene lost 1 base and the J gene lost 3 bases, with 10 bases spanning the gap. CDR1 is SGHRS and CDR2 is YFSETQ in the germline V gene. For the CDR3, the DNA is TGCGCCAGCAGCTTGATCCAGGAGGACACTGAAGCTTTCTTT. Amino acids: CASSLIQEDTEAFF. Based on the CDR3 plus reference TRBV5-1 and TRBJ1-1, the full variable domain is KAGVTQTPRYLIKTRGQQVTLSCSPISGHRSVSWYQQTPGQGLQFLFEYFSETQRNKGNFPGRFSGRQFSNSRSEMNVSTLELGDSALYLCASSLIQEDTEAFFGQGTRLTVV.

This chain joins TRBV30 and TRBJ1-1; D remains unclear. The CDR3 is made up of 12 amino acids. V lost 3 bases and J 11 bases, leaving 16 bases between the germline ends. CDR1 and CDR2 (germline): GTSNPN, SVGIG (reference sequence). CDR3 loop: CAWRENPLGAFF. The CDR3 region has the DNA TGTGCCTGGAGAGAAAATCCCCTCGGGGCTTTCTTT. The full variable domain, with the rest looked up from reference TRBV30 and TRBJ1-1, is SQTIHQWPATLVQPVGSPLSLECTVEGTSNPNLYWYRQAAGRGLQLLFYSVGIGQISSEVPQNLSASRPQDRQFILSSKKLLLSDSGFYLCAWRENPLGAFFGQGTRLTVV.

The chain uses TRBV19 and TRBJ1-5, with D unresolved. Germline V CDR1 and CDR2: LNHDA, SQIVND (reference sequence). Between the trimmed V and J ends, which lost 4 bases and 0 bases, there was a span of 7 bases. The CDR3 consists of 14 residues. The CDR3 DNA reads TGTGCCAGTAGTAATACGAATAGCAATCAGCCCCAGCATTTT. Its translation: CASSNTNSNQPQHF.

The CDR3: CASSTGPPSYNEQFF. The CDR3 DNA follows: TGTGCCAGCAGCACAGGGCCCCCCTCCTACAATGAGCAGTTCTTC. The rearrangement joins TRBV2 to TRBJ2-1; possibly TRBD1 for D (6 bases). The V gene lost 6 bases and the J gene lost 0 bases, with 12 bases spanning the gap. Germline lookup yields CDR1 SNHLY and CDR2 FYNNEI. This CDR3 is built from 15 residues.

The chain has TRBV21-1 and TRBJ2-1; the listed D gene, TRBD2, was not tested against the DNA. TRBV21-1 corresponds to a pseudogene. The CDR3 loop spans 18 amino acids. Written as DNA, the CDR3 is TGTGCCAGCAGCCTCGGGTTTACGGATGGGAGACCTTACAATGAGCAGTTCTTC. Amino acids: CASSLGFTDGRPYNEQFF.

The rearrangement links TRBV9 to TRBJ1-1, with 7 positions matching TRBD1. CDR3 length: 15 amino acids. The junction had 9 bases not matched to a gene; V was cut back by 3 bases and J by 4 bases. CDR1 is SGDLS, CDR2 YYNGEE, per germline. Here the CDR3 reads CASSANRGVGTEAFF. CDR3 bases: TGTGCCAGCAGCGCTAACAGGGGTGTAGGCACTGAAGCTTTCTTT.

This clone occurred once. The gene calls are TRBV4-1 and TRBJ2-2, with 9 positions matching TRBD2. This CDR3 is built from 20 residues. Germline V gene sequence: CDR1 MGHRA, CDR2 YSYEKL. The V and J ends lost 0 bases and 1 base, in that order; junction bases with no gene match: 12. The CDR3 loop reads CASSQDLSPLTSGNTGELFF. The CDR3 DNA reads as TGCGCCAGCAGCCAAGATCTATCCCCCTTGACTAGCGGGAACACCGGGGAGCTGTTTTTT.

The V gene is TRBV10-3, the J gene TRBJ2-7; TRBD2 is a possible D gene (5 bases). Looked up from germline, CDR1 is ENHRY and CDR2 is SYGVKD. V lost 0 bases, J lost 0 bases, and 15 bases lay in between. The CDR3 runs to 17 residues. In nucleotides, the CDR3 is TGTGCCATCAGTGAGTCGGGCGGTAAGCGGAGCTCCTACGAGCAGTACTTC. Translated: CAISESGGKRSSYEQYF.

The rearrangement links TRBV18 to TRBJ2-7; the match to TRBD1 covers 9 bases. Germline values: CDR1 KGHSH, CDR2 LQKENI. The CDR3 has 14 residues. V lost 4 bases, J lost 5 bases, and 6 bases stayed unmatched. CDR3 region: CASSQNGQGNEQYF. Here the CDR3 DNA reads TGTGCCAGCTCACAAAATGGACAGGGGAACGAGCAGTACTTC.

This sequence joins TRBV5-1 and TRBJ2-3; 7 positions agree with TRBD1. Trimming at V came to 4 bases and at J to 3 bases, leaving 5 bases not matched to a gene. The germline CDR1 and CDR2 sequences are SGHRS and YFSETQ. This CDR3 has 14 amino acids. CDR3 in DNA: TGCGCCAGCAGCCCCGACAGGGAGACAGATACGCAGTATTTT. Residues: CASSPDRETDTQYF.

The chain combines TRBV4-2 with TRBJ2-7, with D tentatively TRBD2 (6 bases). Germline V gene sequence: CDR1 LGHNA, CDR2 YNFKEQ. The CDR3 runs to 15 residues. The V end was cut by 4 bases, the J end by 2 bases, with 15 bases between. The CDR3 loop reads CASSRDFGSTYEQYF. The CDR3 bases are TGTGCCAGCAGCCGGGATTTCGGGAGTACCTACGAGCAGTACTTC.

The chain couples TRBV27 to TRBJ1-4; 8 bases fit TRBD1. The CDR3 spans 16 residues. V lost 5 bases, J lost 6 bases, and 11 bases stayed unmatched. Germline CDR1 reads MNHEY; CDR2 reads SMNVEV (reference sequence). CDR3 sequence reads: CASSRWQGASDEKLFF. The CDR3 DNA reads TGTGCCAGCAGTCGGTGGCAGGGGGCGTCCGATGAAAAACTGTTTTTT.

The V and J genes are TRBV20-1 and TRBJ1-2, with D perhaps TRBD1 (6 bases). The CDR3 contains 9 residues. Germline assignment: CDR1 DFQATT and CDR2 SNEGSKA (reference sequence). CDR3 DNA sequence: TGCAGAGGGGGCTATGGCTACACCTTC. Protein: CRGGYGYTF.

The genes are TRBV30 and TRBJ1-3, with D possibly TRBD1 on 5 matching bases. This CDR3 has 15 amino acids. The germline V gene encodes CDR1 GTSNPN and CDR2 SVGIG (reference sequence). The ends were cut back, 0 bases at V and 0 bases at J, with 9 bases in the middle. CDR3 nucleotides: TGTGCCTGGAGTGTGGGACGGGACTCTGGAAACACCATATATTTT. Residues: CAWSVGRDSGNTIYF.